Shown below are 18 T cell receptor beta chains from a single sample sequenced in a study of cytomegalovirus exposure and HLA in healthy donors. A multiplex PCR was run with 60 Vbeta primers and 13 Jbeta primers. Data came from immunoSEQ multiplex PCR; TCRdb stores just in-frame clones and leaves some out. The sample gives about 120,000 clones, 70% to 85% of which show up once; 9.5% to 13% is in the top ten. Sequencing input: PBMCs. The receptors here all came from a man aged 35 to 55 in good health and CMV-seropositive.

The gene calls are TRBV7-2 and TRBJ2-5, with 7 bases that match TRBD2. The germline V gene has CDR1 SGHTA and CDR2 FQGNSA. V lost 0 bases and J lost 4; bases outside the gene matches: 11. The CDR3 loop spans 17 amino acids. CDR3 loop: CASSLARWGTGGETQYF. The CDR3 nucleotides are TGTGCCAGCAGCTTAGCGCGGTGGGGCACGGGGGGAGAGACCCAGTACTTC.

The chain joins TRBV11-2 to TRBJ2-1, with D perhaps matching TRBD1 (6 bases). This CDR3 spans 15 amino acids. V gave up 5 bases and J gave up 6 bases, with 17 bases separating them. Germline V gene lookup returns CDR1 SGHAT and CDR2 FQNNGV. The CDR3 sequence is CASSRSGQSGNEQFF. CDR3 nucleotides: TGTGCCAGCAGCCGCTCGGGACAATCGGGCAATGAGCAGTTCTTC.

As concerns this clone: The junction and the germline gene differ at one end; a read error may be behind it. The chain couples TRBV7-9 to TRBJ1-2, with 7 positions matching TRBD1. This CDR3 region has 10 residues. Germline V gives CDR1 SEHNR, CDR2 FQNEAQ (reference sequence). The CDR3 here is CASSSTGISF. The DNA of the CDR3 is TGTGCCAGCAGCTCGACAGGGATTTCCTTC.

V is TRBV6-5 and J is TRBJ2-2, with a possible D match to TRBD2 (6 bases). This CDR3 spans 15 amino acids. With 2 bases removed from V and 3 bases from J, the gap between germline ends came to 10 bases. Germline V gives CDR1 MNHEY, CDR2 SVGAGI. The CDR3 sequence: CASSYASGDTGELFF. The DNA of the CDR3 is TGTGCCAGCAGTTACGCCTCGGGGGACACCGGGGAGCTGTTTTTT.

This clone was seen only a few times. The chain couples TRBV7-6 to TRBJ2-3, with 10 bases aligning to TRBD2. Germline V lookup: CDR1 SGHVS, CDR2 FNYEAQ. V lost 2 bases, J lost 6 bases, and 14 bases stayed unmatched. This CDR3 spans 18 amino acids. The CDR3 DNA reads as TGTGCCAGCAGCTTAAAACCACGAGGACTAGCGGCTTTCGATACGCAGTATTTT. Residues: CASSLKPRGLAAFDTQYF.

This clone occurred once. This chain links TRBV5-1 with TRBJ2-7, with TRBD2 as a possible D gene (7 bases). The CDR3 contains 12 residues. The V and J ends lost 2 bases and 6 bases respectively, with 9 bases between them. From germline, CDR1 is SGHRS and CDR2 YFSETQ. The CDR3 loop reads CASSLGGAEQYF. In nucleotides, the CDR3 is TGCGCCAGCAGCTTAGGGGGGGCCGAGCAGTACTTC.

This chain links TRBV21-1 with TRBJ1-2. TRBV21-1 is given as a pseudogene. CDR3 length: 17 amino acids. The CDR3 coding sequence is TGTGCCAGCAGCAAAGGGTACTGGGGGGGCTCGCAAAATGGCTACACCTTC. Residues: CASSKGYWGGSQNGYTF.

The chain has TRBV10-3 and TRBJ2-1, with a possible D match to TRBD1 (6 bases). V lost 0 bases, J lost 9 bases, and 15 bases lay in between. CDR1 is ENHRY and CDR2 is SYGVKD in the germline V gene. The CDR3 sequence is 15 residues long. The CDR3 is CAISESGQGPPEQFF. The DNA for the CDR3 is TGTGCCATCAGTGAGTCTGGGCAGGGGCCCCCTGAGCAGTTCTTC.

This clone was detected once. This chain joins TRBV7-8 and TRBJ1-5; 7 bases fit TRBD1. V shed 3 bases, J shed 7 bases, and the junction held 6 bases outside the gene matches. This CDR3 spans 14 amino acids. Germline CDR1 SGHVS, CDR2 FQNEAQ. CDR3 sequence (DNA): TGTGCCAGCAGCTTCCGGGACAGACGGCAGCCCCAGCATTTT. Translated: CASSFRDRRQPQHF.

This chain uses TRBV18 with TRBJ2-7; 11 positions agree with TRBD2. In germline, CDR1 is KGHSH, CDR2 LQKENI. The CDR3 is 13 amino acids. Trimming at V came to 4 bases and at J to 5 bases, leaving 1 base not matched to a gene. The CDR3 loop is CASSLLAGDEQYF. The CDR3 nucleotides are TGTGCCAGCTCACTACTAGCGGGGGACGAGCAGTACTTC. The full variable domain, rest sourced from reference TRBV18 and TRBJ2-7, is NAGVMQNPRHLVRRRGQEARLRCSPMKGHSHVYWYRQLPEEGLKFMVYLQKENIIDESGMPKERFSAEFPKEGPSILRIQQVVRGDSAAYFCASSLLAGDEQYFGPGTRLTVT.

V and J are TRBV25-1 and TRBJ2-2; D is perhaps TRBD1 (5 bases). The germline V gene encodes CDR1 MGHDK and CDR2 SYGVNS. The CDR3 sequence is 16 residues long. V lost 3 bases, J lost 0 bases, and 11 bases lay in between. The DNA for the CDR3 is TGTGCCAGCAGTGACTACCTGACAGCGAACACCGGGGAGCTGTTTTTT. Translation: CASSDYLTANTGELFF.

The CDR3 nucleotides are TGTGCCAGCAGCTTAGTTCCGACAGGAGGCTACGAGCAGTACTTC. As protein: CASSLVPTGGYEQYF. The chain couples TRBV11-2 to TRBJ2-7; D perhaps matches TRBD1 (6 bases). The CDR3 extends over 15 amino acids. V lost 1 base to trimming and J lost 3 bases, with 13 bases between them. CDR1 SGHAT and CDR2 FQNNGV come from the germline V gene.

The chain has TRBV7-3 and TRBJ1-3; TRBD1 might be the D (5 bases). The length of the CDR3 is 13 residues. Germline values: CDR1 SGHTA, CDR2 FQGTGA. V was trimmed by 6 bases and J by 8 bases, leaving 14 bases between them. CDR3 nucleotides: TGTGCCAGCAGTCGCACACCGGGGGACACCATATATTTT. Translation: CASSRTPGDTIYF.

The CDR3 loop is CAITTDSYEQYF. CDR3 nucleotides: TGTGCCATCACGACGGACAGCTACGAGCAGTACTTC. The V call is TRBV10-3, the J call TRBJ2-7, with D perhaps TRBD1 (6 bases). Germline V CDR1 and CDR2: ENHRY, SYGVKD. The germline V and J ends were trimmed by 7 bases and 3 bases, with 10 bases remaining between them. The CDR3 extends over 12 amino acids.

The chain is built from TRBV5-1 and TRBJ2-7; the match to TRBD1 covers 7 bases. This CDR3 is built from 14 residues. CDR1 and CDR2 from the germline V gene are SGHRS and YFSETQ. With 0 bases clipped from V and 2 bases from J, the junction kept 2 bases outside the gene matches. CDR3 amino acids: CASSLGQGAYEQYF. CDR3 coding DNA: TGCGCCAGCAGCTTGGGTCAGGGGGCCTACGAGCAGTACTTC.

This chain connects TRBV7-2 to TRBJ1-5; 7 bases are a match to TRBD1. This CDR3 region has 15 residues. Germline V gene lookup returns CDR1 SGHTA and CDR2 FQGNSA. The V and J ends lost 5 bases and 2 bases, in that order; junction bases with no gene match: 6. In DNA form, the CDR3 reads TGTGCCAGCAGCGGAACAGGGGATGGCAATCAGCCCCAGCATTTT. Protein: CASSGTGDGNQPQHF.

This clone was observed a single time. The V call is TRBV11-2, the J call TRBJ2-1, with 8 bases lining up with TRBD2. This CDR3 has 18 amino acids. The junction had 18 bases not matched to a gene; V was cut back by 10 bases and J by 1 base. CDR1 is SGHAT, CDR2 FQNNGV, per germline. In DNA form, the CDR3 reads TGTGCCACCAACTCCCCCTCGTCCGGGGGGGCTTCCTACAATGAGCAGTTCTTC. This sequence encodes CATNSPSSGGASYNEQFF.

This clone was counted a single time. The chain combines TRBV2 with TRBJ1-6; 9 bases are shared with TRBD1. J was trimmed by 7 bases and V by 5 bases; bases with no gene match: 6. Germline CDR1 SNHLY, CDR2 FYNNEI. This CDR3 is 15 amino acids long. The CDR3 here is CASSSTTGGNSPLHF. CDR3 DNA sequence: TGTGCCAGCAGTTCGACGACAGGGGGAAATTCACCCCTCCACTTT.